Below, 2 T cell receptor beta chains from the same sample are listed, as sequenced in a study of type 1 regulatory T cells listed by TCRdb under 2021. Study-wide conclusions, independent of this receptor: A more restricted TCR repertoire was observed in Tr1 cells than in non-Tr1 cells, and this restriction was interpreted in the study as alloantigen-induced clonal expansion.

TCRdb lists the instrument as Illumina MiSeq. The public reads were run again by TCRdb, first through fastp at Q25 and then through MiXCR, and only productive beta chains were kept. Rows merge per CDR3 protein into single entries with the most common DNA and genes. Within this sample are tens of thousands of distinct CDR3 sequences, with roughly 20% of them counted one time only. Around 8% of the sample is taken by the ten largest. These receptors' targets are unknown. Sequencing used cultured type 1 regulatory T (Tr1) cells, either the whole culture or a sorted fraction (not recorded which). The cell subset or site label on this specimen signifies: type 1 regulatory T cells sorted from the T-allo10 product. The receptors originated from a human donor in good health.

This chain links TRBV18 with TRBJ2-5; weak D call: TRBD1 (6 bases). V was cut by 2 bases and J by 2 bases, with 12 bases left in between. The CDR3 is made up of 15 amino acids. Looked up from germline, CDR1 is KGHSH and CDR2 is LQKENI. The DNA for the CDR3 is TGTGCCAGCTCACCAACCCTTGGACAGCAAGAGACCCAGTACTTC. This sequence encodes CASSPTLGQQETQYF.

CDR3 sequence (DNA): TGTGCCAGCAGTTTCTCCTACAACAATGAGCAGTTCTTC. Amino acid sequence: CASSFSYNNEQFF. The chain uses TRBV21-1 and TRBJ2-1. TRBV21-1 is shown as a pseudogene. The CDR3 extends over 13 amino acids.